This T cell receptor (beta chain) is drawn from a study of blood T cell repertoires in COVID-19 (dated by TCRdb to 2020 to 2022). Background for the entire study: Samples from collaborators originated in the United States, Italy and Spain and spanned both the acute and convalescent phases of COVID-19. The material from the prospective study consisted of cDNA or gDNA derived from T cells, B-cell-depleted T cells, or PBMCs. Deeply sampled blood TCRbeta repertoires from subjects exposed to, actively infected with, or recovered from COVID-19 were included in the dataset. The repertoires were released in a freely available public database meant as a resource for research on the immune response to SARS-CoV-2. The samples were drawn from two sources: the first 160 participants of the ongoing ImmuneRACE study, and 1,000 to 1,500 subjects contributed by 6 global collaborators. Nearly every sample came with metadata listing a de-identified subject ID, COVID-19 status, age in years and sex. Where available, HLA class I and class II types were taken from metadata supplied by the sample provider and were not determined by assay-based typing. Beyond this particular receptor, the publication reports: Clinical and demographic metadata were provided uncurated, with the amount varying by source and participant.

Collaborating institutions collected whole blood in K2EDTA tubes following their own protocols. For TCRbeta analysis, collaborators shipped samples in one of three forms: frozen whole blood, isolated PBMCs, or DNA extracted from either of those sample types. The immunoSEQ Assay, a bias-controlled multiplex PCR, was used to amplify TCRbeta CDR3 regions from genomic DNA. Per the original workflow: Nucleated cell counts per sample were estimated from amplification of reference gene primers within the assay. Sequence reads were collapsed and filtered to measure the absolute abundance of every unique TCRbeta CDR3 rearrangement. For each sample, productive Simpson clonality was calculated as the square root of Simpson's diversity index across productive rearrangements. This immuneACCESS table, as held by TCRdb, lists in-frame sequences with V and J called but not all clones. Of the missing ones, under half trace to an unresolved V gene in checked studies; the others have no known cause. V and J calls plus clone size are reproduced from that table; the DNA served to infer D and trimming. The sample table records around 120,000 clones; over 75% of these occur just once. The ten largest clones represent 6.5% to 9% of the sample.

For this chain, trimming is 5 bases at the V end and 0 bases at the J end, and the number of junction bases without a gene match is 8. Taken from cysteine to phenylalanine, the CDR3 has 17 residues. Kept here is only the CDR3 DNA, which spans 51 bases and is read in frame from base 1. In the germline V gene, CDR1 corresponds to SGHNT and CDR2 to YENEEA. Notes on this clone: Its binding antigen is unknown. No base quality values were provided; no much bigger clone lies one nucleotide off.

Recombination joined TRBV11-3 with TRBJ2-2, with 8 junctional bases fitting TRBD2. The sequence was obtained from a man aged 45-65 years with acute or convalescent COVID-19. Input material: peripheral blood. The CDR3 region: CASSHPGGAANTGELFF. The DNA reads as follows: TGTGCCAGCAGCCACCCCGGGGGGGCCGCGAACACCGGGGAGCTGTTTTTT.